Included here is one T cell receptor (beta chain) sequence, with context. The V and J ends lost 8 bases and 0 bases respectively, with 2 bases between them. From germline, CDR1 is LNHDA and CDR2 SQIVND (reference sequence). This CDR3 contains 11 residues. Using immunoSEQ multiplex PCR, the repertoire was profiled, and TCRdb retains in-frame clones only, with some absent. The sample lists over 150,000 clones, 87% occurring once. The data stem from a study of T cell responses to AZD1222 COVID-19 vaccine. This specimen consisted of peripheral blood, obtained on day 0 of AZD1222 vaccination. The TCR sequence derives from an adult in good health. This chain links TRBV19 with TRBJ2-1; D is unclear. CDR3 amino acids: CASGSYNEQFF. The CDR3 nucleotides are TGTGCCAGTGGCTCCTACAATGAGCAGTTCTTC.